This T cell receptor (beta chain) was sequenced for a study of T-cell memory formation after mild COVID-19. This clonotype came up once. Its target is unknown. Germline-derived CDR1 and CDR2 are MGHRA and YSYEKL. Trimming stripped 4 bases from V and 2 bases from J, with 17 bases between. This CDR3 contains 17 residues. Study-level findings and limits: Those CD4+ clones that contracted were mainly in CM and EM (CD8+ ones in EMRA). CD4+ bias marked clones expanding day 15 to 37, unlike balanced contracting clones.

Using its own MiXCR run on the 5' RACE reads, TCRdb lists one record per CDR3 protein. This sample yields fewer than 500,000 distinct CDR3 sequences, of which 20% to 30% are seen a single time; 12% belongs to the top ten. The chain links TRBV4-1 to TRBJ1-4, with D unclear. The specimen was PBMCs or a T cell subset sorted from them (not recorded which). The sequence derives from an adult woman who had mild COVID-19 (a few samples of this study predate the infection). Cell type and time point are not known. The CDR3 region has the DNA TGCGCCAGCAGCCCGATAGTAGGGTACGGTACTAATGAAAAACTGTTTTTT. Its protein product is CASSPIVGYGTNEKLFF.